This TCR beta chain originates from a study of OX40 agonist ivuxolimab in advanced cancers. The V gene's germline CDR1 is MDHEN and CDR2 SYDVKM. This CDR3 comprises 14 residues. The trim removed 6 bases at V and 7 bases at J, leaving 3 bases unmatched. With regard to this clone: The target antigen is unknown.

The study sampled blood at baseline, cycle 4 day 1, and cycle 7 day 1. TCRdb keeps only in-frame clones here, not all; method: immunoSEQ multiplex PCR. Found here are around 58,000 clones, 80% to 90% of them singletons; the top ten hold about 5.1%. Findings and caveats of the study: With doses of 0.1 to 3.0 mg/kg, CD4+ and CD8+ blood T cells had undergone clonal expansion by week 6.

The sequenced sample was CD4+ or CD8+ T cells sorted from blood, obtained in a trial of the OX40 agonist ivuxolimab. The TCR was taken from an adult with an advanced solid tumor such as melanoma, head and neck, liver or kidney cancer. The chain recombines TRBV28 with TRBJ1-6; 10 nucleotides align to TRBD1. DNA of the CDR3: TGTGCCAGCAGCCCGGGACAGGGGAATTCACCCCTCCACTTT. Residues: CASSPGQGNSPLHF.